A selection of T cell receptor beta chains follows, all from one sample in a study of neurological immune-mediated disorders. TCRdb reanalysed the 5' RACE reads using MiXCR and keeps one entry per CDR3 protein. The sample lists 55,000 or so distinct CDR3 sequences; over 3.5% were seen once. The sample taken for sequencing was CD4+ T cells from blood. Every receptor here comes from a woman aged 40-49 years with multiple sclerosis. Both conserved end residues are part of each CDR3. The order of the fields is V gene, D gene, J gene, clone size, CDR3 DNA, CDR3 protein. A D gene is named only where the DNA matches it firmly. Clone size is not always given. Where it is, it says once, few, many or a class for expanded clones.

v_gene: TRBV9
d_gene: NA
j_gene: TRBJ2-1
abundance: many
CDR3nt: TGTGCCAGCAGCCCCCGTTCCGTCTACTCTTCGGATGAGCAGTTCTTC
CDR3aa: CASSPRSVYSSDEQFF

v_gene: TRBV11-2
d_gene: NA
j_gene: TRBJ1-1
abundance: many
CDR3nt: TGTGCCAGCAGCTTAGCCTATGAAGCTTTCTTT
CDR3aa: CASSLAYEAFF

v_gene: TRBV6-1
d_gene: NA
j_gene: TRBJ2-3
abundance: many
CDR3nt: TGTGCCAGCAGTGACCTCCAAGCATTTAGCACAGATACGCAGTATTTT
CDR3aa: CASSDLQAFSTDTQYF

v_gene: TRBV10-3
d_gene: NA
j_gene: TRBJ2-7
abundance: NA
CDR3nt: TGTGCCATCCGGGCAGTCCTCTCCTACGAGCAGTACTTC
CDR3aa: CAIRAVLSYEQYF

v_gene: TRBV12-3/TRBV12-4
d_gene: NA
j_gene: TRBJ2-1
abundance: many
CDR3nt: TGTGCCAGCAGTTCAGGGATAGGGGTCGGTGAGCAGTTCTTC
CDR3aa: CASSSGIGVGEQFF

v_gene: TRBV12-3/TRBV12-4
d_gene: TRBD2
j_gene: TRBJ2-3
abundance: many
CDR3nt: TGTGCCAGCAGTCCGGGACTAGCGGGGGGCGTCACAGATACGCAGTATTTT
CDR3aa: CASSPGLAGGVTDTQYF

v_gene: TRBV7-6
d_gene: NA
j_gene: TRBJ2-1
abundance: many
CDR3nt: TGTGCCAGCAGCTTAGGGCAGATCAATGAGCAGTTCTTC
CDR3aa: CASSLGQINEQFF

v_gene: TRBV3-1
d_gene: NA
j_gene: TRBJ1-5
abundance: many
CDR3nt: TGTGCCAGCGCGAGGGGGGCAAATAGCAATCAGCCCCAGCATTTT
CDR3aa: CASARGANSNQPQHF

v_gene: TRBV5-5
d_gene: NA
j_gene: TRBJ2-6
abundance: many
CDR3nt: TGTGCCAGCAGCCTGGACGGTTTCTCTGGGGCCAACGTCCTGACTTTC
CDR3aa: CASSLDGFSGANVLTF

v_gene: TRBV5-1
d_gene: TRBD1
j_gene: TRBJ1-1
abundance: many
CDR3nt: TGCGCCAGCAGCTCCTTTTCAGGGGGAGGGCTTGAAGCTTTCTTT
CDR3aa: CASSSFSGGGLEAFF

v_gene: TRBV4-1
d_gene: TRBD2
j_gene: TRBJ2-3
abundance: many
CDR3nt: TGCGCCAGCAGCCTAGCGGGGGGCCTAGCCACGCAGTATTTT
CDR3aa: CASSLAGGLATQYF

v_gene: TRBV5-1
d_gene: NA
j_gene: TRBJ1-1
abundance: many
CDR3nt: TGCGCCAGCGGTCCGGGCCCCTCCTCGGGTGAAGCTTTCTTT
CDR3aa: CASGPGPSSGEAFF

v_gene: TRBV20-1
d_gene: NA
j_gene: TRBJ1-1
abundance: many
CDR3nt: TGCAGTGCTAGACAGGGAGGAGGAAACACTGAAGCTTTCTTT
CDR3aa: CSARQGGGNTEAFF